The rows below give T cell receptor beta chains drawn from one sample of a study of T cell responses to AZD1222 COVID-19 vaccine. The table came from immunoSEQ multiplex PCR; TCRdb's copy has only in-frame clones and leaves some out. The data hold more than 95,000 clones, with 86% observed a single time. The source was peripheral blood, collected 28 days after the second dose of the MenACWY control vaccine. All receptors derive from an adult who received the MenACWY meningococcal vaccine as a control. CDR3s include the opening cysteine and the closing phenylalanine or tryptophan. Each record gives: clone size, V gene, D gene, J gene, CDR3 DNA, CDR3 protein. D genes are given only for firm matches. The size field is filled for only some rows; it gives once, few, many or a size class.

size: .
V: TRBV9
D: TRBD1
J: TRBJ2-2
DNA: TGTGCCAGCAGCGCCCGGGACAGGCGAATCACCGGGGAGCTGTTTTTT
CDR3: CASSARDRRITGELFF

size: .
V: TRBV2
D: .
J: TRBJ2-7
DNA: TGTGCCAGCAGTCCACTGGGACGAGAGAAGCAGTACTTC
CDR3: CASSPLGREKQYF

size: .
V: TRBV30
D: .
J: TRBJ1-5
DNA: TGTGCCTGGAGTTCCATCGAGGACAGACCCCAGCATTTT
CDR3: CAWSSIEDRPQHF

size: once
V: TRBV15
D: .
J: TRBJ1-6
DNA: TGTGCCACCAGCAGAGAACCCCGAGGGGATTCACCCCTCCACTTT
CDR3: CATSREPRGDSPLHF

size: once
V: TRBV3-1/TRBV3-2
D: .
J: TRBJ2-4
DNA: TGTGCCAGCAGCCACCCGGATAGGGACATTCAGTACTTC
CDR3: CASSHPDRDIQYF

size: .
V: TRBV2
D: .
J: TRBJ2-7
DNA: TGTGCCAGCGGTAGAGGTTTCGGGTACGAGCAGTACTTC
CDR3: CASGRGFGYEQYF

size: .
V: TRBV5-1
D: TRBD2
J: TRBJ2-7
DNA: TGCGCCAGCAGCTTTAGCAAGACTAGCGGTGGGGAGCAGTACTTC
CDR3: CASSFSKTSGGEQYF

size: .
V: TRBV27
D: .
J: TRBJ2-7
DNA: TGTGCCAGCAGCTACGAGCAGTACTTC
CDR3: CASSYEQYF

size: .
V: TRBV9
D: TRBD2
J: TRBJ2-5
DNA: TGTGCCAGCAGCTTAAACGCGGGGGTAAAAGAGACCCAGTACTTC
CDR3: CASSLNAGVKETQYF

size: .
V: TRBV28
D: .
J: TRBJ1-2
DNA: TGTGCCAGCAGTGTATCTCCCGGGTCCGCCTATGGCTACACCTTC
CDR3: CASSVSPGSAYGYTF

size: .
V: TRBV28
D: .
J: TRBJ1-2
DNA: TGTGCCAGCAGTTTGCCGGGGACCAACTATGGCTACACCTTC
CDR3: CASSLPGTNYGYTF

size: .
V: TRBV7-9
D: .
J: TRBJ1-5
DNA: TGTGCCAGCAGCCAGTCCGGCAATCAGCCCCAGCATTTT
CDR3: CASSQSGNQPQHF

size: .
V: TRBV5-1
D: TRBD1
J: TRBJ1-1
DNA: TGCGCCAGCAGCCCGACAGGGATGAACACTGAAGCTTTCTTT
CDR3: CASSPTGMNTEAFF

size: .
V: TRBV5-6
D: .
J: TRBJ2-3
DNA: TGTGCCAGCAGCTTGGCCAGGGGGACTCTACCTAGCACAGATACGCAGTATTTT
CDR3: CASSLARGTLPSTDTQYF

size: .
V: TRBV10-3
D: TRBD1
J: TRBJ1-1
DNA: TGTGCCATCAGTGAGAGGACAGGGAGGGCTGAAGCTTTCTTT
CDR3: CAISERTGRAEAFF

size: .
V: TRBV10-3
D: .
J: TRBJ1-2
DNA: TGTGCCATCGAGCGGCAGCTTAACTATGGCTACACCTTC
CDR3: CAIERQLNYGYTF

size: .
V: TRBV7-2
D: .
J: TRBJ1-1
DNA: TGTGCCAGCAGCCCCGACCCGAACACTGAAGCTTTCTTT
CDR3: CASSPDPNTEAFF

size: .
V: TRBV28
D: TRBD1
J: TRBJ1-2
DNA: TGTGCCAGCAGTTTAGGGACAGGACTCTATGGCTACACCTTC
CDR3: CASSLGTGLYGYTF

size: .
V: TRBV3-1/TRBV3-2
D: .
J: TRBJ2-3
DNA: TGTGCCAGCAGCCAAGATCACTCGGCAGATACGCAGTATTTT
CDR3: CASSQDHSADTQYF

size: .
V: TRBV6-5
D: .
J: TRBJ1-1
DNA: TGTGCCAGCAGCGAGAGGAAGAACACTGAAGCTTTCTTT
CDR3: CASSERKNTEAFF

size: .
V: TRBV5-4
D: TRBD1
J: TRBJ1-4
DNA: TGTGCCAGCAGCACAGCAGGGGGGCTCGGTGAAAAACTGTTTTTT
CDR3: CASSTAGGLGEKLFF

size: .
V: TRBV7-9
D: .
J: TRBJ1-5
DNA: TGTGCCAGCAGCTTAGGAATAAATCAGCCCCAGCATTTT
CDR3: CASSLGINQPQHF

size: .
V: TRBV7-6
D: .
J: TRBJ2-1
DNA: TGTGCCAGCAGCTTAATGATCGGAGACAATGAGCAGTTCTTC
CDR3: CASSLMIGDNEQFF

size: .
V: TRBV10-3
D: .
J: TRBJ2-7
DNA: TGTGCCATCAGTGAGGGGGCGGGCGAGCAGTACTTC
CDR3: CAISEGAGEQYF

size: .
V: TRBV3-1/TRBV3-2
D: TRBD2
J: TRBJ2-2
DNA: TGTGCCAGCAGCCAAGGTCGAGGGAGGGACACCGGGGAGCTGTTTTTT
CDR3: CASSQGRGRDTGELFF

size: .
V: TRBV5-5
D: .
J: TRBJ1-4
DNA: TGTGCCAGCAGCTTCACGGGGGAAAAACTGTTTTTT
CDR3: CASSFTGEKLFF

size: .
V: TRBV3-1/TRBV3-2
D: .
J: TRBJ1-6
DNA: TGTGCCAGCAGCCAAGGGGCCAGAAATAATTCACCCCTCCACTTT
CDR3: CASSQGARNNSPLHF

size: .
V: TRBV3-1/TRBV3-2
D: .
J: TRBJ2-5
DNA: TGTGCCAGCAGCCAAACGGGACCTCAAGAGACCCAGTACTTC
CDR3: CASSQTGPQETQYF

size: .
V: TRBV24-1
D: TRBD1
J: TRBJ2-2
DNA: TGTGCCACCAGTGATTCCGGGACAGGGGTCACCGGGGAGCTGTTTTTT
CDR3: CATSDSGTGVTGELFF

size: .
V: TRBV10-3
D: .
J: TRBJ1-4
DNA: TGTGCCATCAGTTCTAGGGATGGTGAAAAACTGTTTTTT
CDR3: CAISSRDGEKLFF

size: .
V: TRBV3-1/TRBV3-2
D: TRBD1
J: TRBJ1-2
DNA: TGTGCCAGCAGCCCAGGGACAGGGGGCAACTATGGCTACACCTTC
CDR3: CASSPGTGGNYGYTF

size: .
V: TRBV6-2/TRBV6-3
D: .
J: TRBJ1-2
DNA: TGTGCCAGCAGTCATCCCCGGGACCTCGACATCTTCCGCTATGGCTACACCTTC
CDR3: CASSHPRDLDIFRYGYTF

size: .
V: TRBV30
D: TRBD2
J: TRBJ2-1
DNA: TGTGCCTCCTATCCGGGACTAGCGGGGGGGTGCAATGAGCAGTTCTTC
CDR3: CASYPGLAGGCNEQFF

size: .
V: TRBV18
D: .
J: TRBJ2-7
DNA: TGTGCCAGCTCACCAGGGGGGAACGAGCAGTACTTC
CDR3: CASSPGGNEQYF

size: .
V: TRBV10-3
D: .
J: TRBJ2-3
DNA: TGTGCCATCACTAGCAGCACAGATACGCAGTATTTT
CDR3: CAITSSTDTQYF

size: .
V: TRBV3-1/TRBV3-2
D: .
J: TRBJ1-1
DNA: TGTGCCAGCAGCCAACGGGACAAGAACACTGAAGCTTTCTTT
CDR3: CASSQRDKNTEAFF

size: .
V: TRBV29-1
D: TRBD1
J: TRBJ1-2
DNA: TGCAGCGTTCTCGGACAGGATTATGGCTACACCTTC
CDR3: CSVLGQDYGYTF

size: .
V: TRBV28
D: .
J: TRBJ2-4
DNA: TGTGCCAGCCGCCCGGGGGGCGCGGGAAACATTCAGTACTTC
CDR3: CASRPGGAGNIQYF

size: once
V: TRBV23-1
D: .
J: TRBJ1-2
DNA: TGCGCCAGCAGTCAAACCCCACGGATCGAGGGGCATGGCTACACCTTC
CDR3: CASSQTPRIEGHGYTF

size: .
V: TRBV4-1
D: .
J: TRBJ1-6
DNA: TGCGCCAGCAGCCAAGATAGGAGGTATTCACCCCTCCACTTT
CDR3: CASSQDRRYSPLHF

size: once
V: TRBV28
D: .
J: TRBJ2-2
DNA: TGTGCCAGCAGCCTTTACCATCAGGGGACGCTCTTTAACACCGGGGAGCTGTTTTTT
CDR3: CASSLYHQGTLFNTGELFF

size: .
V: TRBV19
D: .
J: TRBJ1-5
DNA: TGTGCCAGTAGCTATTCGGGGGGACGCTTACTCAATCAGCCCCAGCATTTT
CDR3: CASSYSGGRLLNQPQHF

size: .
V: TRBV18
D: TRBD1
J: TRBJ2-3
DNA: TGTGCCAGCTCACCACCGCAGGGGGGCACAGATACGCAGTATTTT
CDR3: CASSPPQGGTDTQYF

size: .
V: TRBV28
D: TRBD2
J: TRBJ2-1
DNA: TGTGCCAGCAGTCCCCTGAAGCGGGGGGTCAACAATGAGCAGTTCTTC
CDR3: CASSPLKRGVNNEQFF

size: .
V: TRBV5-1
D: TRBD1
J: TRBJ1-3
DNA: TGCGCCAGCAGCTTTGACGACATGGGAACAGGGGACACCATATATTTT
CDR3: CASSFDDMGTGDTIYF

size: .
V: TRBV10-3
D: .
J: TRBJ2-1
DNA: TGTGCCATCAGTTTGACAGTAGTCTCCTACAATGAGCAGTTCTTC
CDR3: CAISLTVVSYNEQFF

size: once
V: TRBV28
D: .
J: TRBJ1-6
DNA: TGTGCCAGCAGTCCAATTCGGGATAATTCACCCCTCCACTTT
CDR3: CASSPIRDNSPLHF

size: .
V: TRBV7-2
D: TRBD1
J: TRBJ1-5
DNA: TGTGCCAGCAGCTTAAGGGGGCAGCAGCCCCAGCATTTT
CDR3: CASSLRGQQPQHF

size: .
V: TRBV7-9
D: TRBD2
J: TRBJ2-5
DNA: TGTGCCAGCAGCTTACTTAGCGGGGGGGCCGGAGAGACCCAGTACTTC
CDR3: CASSLLSGGAGETQYF

size: .
V: TRBV2
D: .
J: TRBJ2-5
DNA: TGTGCCAGCAGTGAAGGGCTGAGAGAGACCCAGTACTTC
CDR3: CASSEGLRETQYF

size: .
V: TRBV19
D: .
J: TRBJ2-1
DNA: TGTGCCAGTAGTACCGGATCAGGGGCGGGGGTATACAATGAGCAGTTCTTC
CDR3: CASSTGSGAGVYNEQFF

size: .
V: TRBV30
D: .
J: TRBJ2-7
DNA: TGTGCCTGGAGTAGGCAGGTCCACGAGCAGTACTTC
CDR3: CAWSRQVHEQYF